This T cell receptor beta chain comes out of a study of OX40 agonist ivuxolimab in advanced cancers. Whole-study context: People in dose escalation had one of these cancers: hepatocellular carcinoma, melanoma, renal cell or head and neck cancer. Overall study findings and caveats: Some nonresponders likewise displayed low normalized T-cell clonal expansion. Compared with CD4+, CD8+ T cells on average had more expanded clones. Not determined was the antigen specificity of the expanded peripheral T cells.

Worth noting for this clone: Antigen specificity is unknown.

Using immunoSEQ multiplex PCR, the repertoire was profiled, and TCRdb retains in-frame clones only, with some absent. This sample yields some 47,000 clones, of which approximately 80% are seen a single time; approximately 7.5% belongs to the top ten. This receptor was identified in an adult with an advanced solid tumor such as melanoma, head and neck, liver or kidney cancer. This sample comprised CD4+ or CD8+ T cells sorted from blood, obtained in a trial of the OX40 agonist ivuxolimab.

CDR3 sequence reads: CASSPQRQGAEAFF. In DNA form, the CDR3 reads TGTGCCAGCAGTCCCCAAAGACAGGGCGCTGAAGCTTTCTTT. The V call is TRBV27, the J call TRBJ1-1; 7 nucleotides align to TRBD1. Per germline, CDR1 MNHEY and CDR2 SMNVEV (reference sequence). The CDR3 sequence is 14 residues long. V shed 5 bases, J shed 6 bases, and the junction held 9 bases outside the gene matches.